The 18 T cell receptor beta chains below come from one sample, sequenced in a study of T-cell reconstitution after alpha-beta-depleted transplantation in children listed by TCRdb under 2016. The treatment or condition label here, explained by the study, means: allogeneic hematopoietic cell transplantation with graft depleted of TCRalphabeta T cells and CD19 B cells. Library generation was performed with PCR. Sequencing instrument: Illumina HiSeq 2500. TCR library preparation used molecular barcoding, with unique molecular identifiers applied to normalize quantification of the TCRbeta repertoire. TCRdb itself trimmed the public reads at Q25 with fastp, ran MiXCR and retained productive beta chains. Entries that share a CDR3 protein sequence are merged under the most common genes and DNA. This sample holds some 200,000 distinct CDR3 sequences; roughly 7.1% were observed only once. Together, the top ten hold less than 7% of the sample.

The source was PBMCs, collected before TCRalphabeta/CD19-depleted stem cell transplant. The receptor set was obtained from a boy aged 2 to 9 with acute lymphoblastic leukemia, due to receive a stem cell transplant.

In its sample, this clonotype was seen a few times. The chain uses TRBV5-6 and TRBJ2-3; 10 bases align to TRBD2. CDR3 size: 18 residues. Looked up from germline, CDR1 is SGHDT and CDR2 is YYEEEE. The trim removed 2 bases at V and 4 bases at J, leaving 13 bases unmatched. This CDR3 is CASSFQASGGVWADTQYF. For the CDR3, the DNA is TGTGCCAGCAGCTTCCAGGCTAGCGGGGGCGTCTGGGCAGATACGCAGTATTTT.

This clonotype was seen repeatedly, ten times or more. The V call is TRBV7-9, the J call TRBJ1-3; D is uncertain. The germline CDR1 and CDR2 sequences are SEHNR and FQNEAQ (reference sequence). This CDR3 contains 11 residues. Trimming removed 6 bases at V and 4 bases at J, with 4 bases between. For the CDR3, the DNA is TGTGCCAGCAGTGGGGGAAACACCATATATTTT. Its translation is CASSGGNTIYF.

Ten or more counts support this clonotype. The DNA for the CDR3 is TGTGCCACCAGCAGGAGCACAGGGGCGAGCGGGATATTCGACGAGCAGTACTTC. This gives the protein CATSRSTGASGIFDEQYF. This chain connects TRBV15 to TRBJ2-7, with D possibly called TRBD1 or TRBD2 (7 bases each). The CDR3 runs 18 residues. CDR1 LNHNV and CDR2 YYDKDF come from the germline V gene (reference sequence). V gave up 3 bases and J gave up 5 bases, with 26 bases separating them. Based on the CDR3 plus reference TRBV15 and TRBJ2-7, the full variable domain is DAMVIQNPRYQVTQFGKPVTLSCSQTLNHNVMYWYQQKSSQAPKLLFHYYDKDFNNEADTPDNFQSRRPNTSFCFLDIRSPGLGDTAMYLCATSRSTGASGIFDEQYFGPGTRLTVT.

This clonotype was seen a handful of times. The V gene is TRBV6-2 or TRBV6-3, the J gene TRBJ2-5; TRBD2 matches 9 bases. V lost 6 bases, J lost 5 bases, and 10 bases stayed unmatched. The length of the CDR3 is 15 residues. The germline V gene has CDR1 MNHEY and CDR2 SVGEGT. The CDR3 nucleotides are TGTGCCAGCAGCCGCCCTGTAGCGGGGGAGGAGACCCAGTACTTC. Translating gives CASSRPVAGEETQYF.

The chain carries TRBV6-1 and TRBJ2-1; TRBD2 is a possible D gene (5 bases). The length of the CDR3 is 14 residues. The germline V gene has CDR1 MNHNS and CDR2 SASEGT. V shed 4 bases and J shed 6 bases, with 13 bases lying between them. The CDR3 sequence is CASSVTGWGNEQFF. In DNA form, the CDR3 reads TGTGCCAGCAGTGTGACGGGATGGGGCAATGAGCAGTTCTTC.

This clonotype occurred many times. This chain joins TRBV6-2 or TRBV6-3 and TRBJ2-7, with 9 bases identical to TRBD2. After removal of 5 bases from V and 7 bases from J, the junction contained 18 bases not matched to a gene. The germline V gene has CDR1 MNHEY and CDR2 SVGEGT. CDR3 length equals 17 residues. CDR3 in amino acids: CASSNRRALLAGFEQYF. The CDR3 DNA follows: TGTGCCAGCAGTAACCGACGAGCTTTGCTAGCGGGGTTTGAGCAGTACTTC.

This clonotype was recorded at least ten times. The CDR3 loop reads CASSLPVSETQYF. The CDR3 nucleotides read TGTGCCAGCAGCTTACCCGTATCAGAGACCCAGTACTTC. This chain uses TRBV7-9 with TRBJ2-5; D call uncertain. Trimming stripped 2 bases from V and 4 bases from J, with 8 bases between. Looked up from germline, CDR1 is SEHNR and CDR2 is FQNEAQ (reference sequence). This CDR3 has 13 amino acids. Complete variable domain (other parts from reference TRBV7-9 and TRBJ2-5): DTGVSQNPRHKITKRGQNVTFRCDPISEHNRLYWYRQTLGQGPEFLTYFQNEAQLEKSRLLSDRFSAERPKGSFSTLEIQRTEQGDSAMYLCASSLPVSETQYFGPGTRLLVL.

This clonotype appeared many times. V and J are TRBV20-1 and TRBJ2-7; tentative D call: TRBD2 (6 bases). The CDR3 contains 13 residues. V was trimmed by 5 bases and J by 6 bases, leaving 17 bases between them. Germline V CDR1 and CDR2: DFQATT, SNEGSKA (reference sequence). The CDR3: CSAARDSTLEQYF. The CDR3 DNA reads as TGCAGTGCTGCCCGGGACTCAACCCTCGAGCAGTACTTC.

The chain is built from TRBV7-3 and TRBJ2-2, with D possibly TRBD2 on 6 matching bases. V lost 0 bases, J lost 2 bases, and 10 bases lay in between. The germline gives CDR1 SGHTA, CDR2 FQGTGA. The length of the CDR3 is 16 residues. The CDR3 loop is CASSLTSAGNTGELFF. The CDR3 DNA is TGTGCCAGCAGCTTAACATCTGCGGGAAACACCGGGGAGCTGTTTTTT.

This clonotype appeared many times. The chain couples TRBV20-1 to TRBJ1-2; D is perhaps TRBD1 (6 bases). The germline V and J ends were trimmed by 0 bases and 3 bases, with 14 bases remaining between them. The CDR3 has 15 amino acids. Germline V lookup: CDR1 DFQATT, CDR2 SNEGSKA (reference sequence). The CDR3, as DNA: TGCAGTGCTAGAGATTGGGGGGCGCGGGACTATGGCTACACCTTC. Translation gives CSARDWGARDYGYTF.

This clonotype showed up many times. V gene TRBV12-3 or TRBV12-4 combines with J gene TRBJ1-6; D gene unclear. V dropped 6 bases and J dropped 8 bases, with 8 bases sitting between them. The CDR3 consists of 12 residues. The CDR3 here is CASSRSDSPLHF. CDR3 sequence (DNA): TGTGCCAGCAGCAGGAGTGATTCACCCCTCCACTTT.

This clonotype was detected only a few times. The chain joins TRBV7-9 to TRBJ1-1; D is uncertain. The V and J ends lost 4 bases and 4 bases respectively, with 10 bases between them. CDR1 is SEHNR and CDR2 is FQNEAQ in the germline V gene (reference sequence). The CDR3 covers 13 residues. The CDR3 DNA sequence: TGTGCCAGCAGCTGGGGTGTTAGCACTGAAGCTTTCTTT. Protein sequence: CASSWGVSTEAFF.

This clonotype has a count of ten or more. This sequence joins TRBV12-3 or TRBV12-4 and TRBJ2-1; perhaps D is TRBD1 or TRBD2 (7 bases each). The V end lost 5 bases, the J end lost 4 bases, and 15 bases lay between the germline ends. This CDR3 comprises 15 residues. The CDR3 coding sequence is TGTGCCAGCAGTCCGCAGGGGGGGACATACAATGAGCAGTTCTTC. This codes for CASSPQGGTYNEQFF.

This clonotype was counted at least ten times. The chain carries TRBV6-2 or TRBV6-3 and TRBJ2-2; D gene uncertain. This CDR3 is 12 amino acids long. The V and J ends lost 6 bases and 6 bases respectively, with 8 bases between them. Germline values: CDR1 MNHEY, CDR2 SVGEGT. CDR3 nucleotides: TGTGCCAGCAGCCTCCGAGCCGGGGAGCTGTTTTTT. As protein: CASSLRAGELFF.

This clonotype was counted ten times or more. The chain carries TRBV5-6 and TRBJ2-3, with D possibly matching TRBD1 (6 bases). The CDR3 loop spans 15 amino acids. Trimming took off 7 bases at V and 0 bases at J, with 15 bases between the two ends. Germline V gene sequence: CDR1 SGHDT, CDR2 YYEEEE. CDR3 residues: CASGPLTGSTDTQYF. The DNA of the CDR3 is TGTGCCAGCGGCCCTTTGACAGGAAGCACAGATACGCAGTATTTT.

The V and J genes are TRBV27 and TRBJ2-1, with D maybe TRBD2 (5 bases). This CDR3 contains 13 residues. CDR1 and CDR2 from the germline V gene are MNHEY and SMNVEV (reference sequence). V gave up 0 bases and J gave up 8 bases, with 8 bases separating them. This CDR3 is CASSLSLGDEQFF. The CDR3 bases are TGTGCCAGCAGTTTATCGCTCGGGGATGAGCAGTTCTTC.

The genes are TRBV20-1 and TRBJ2-1; 8 bases fit TRBD2. The CDR3 length is 15 residues. With 2 bases clipped from V and 6 bases from J, the junction kept 9 bases outside the gene matches. The V gene's germline CDR1 is DFQATT and CDR2 SNEGSKA (reference sequence). This chain's CDR3 is CSARPTSGSLNEQFF. The CDR3 nucleotides are TGCAGTGCTAGACCCACTAGCGGTTCCCTCAATGAGCAGTTCTTC.

The chain combines TRBV13 with TRBJ2-1; the D gene could be TRBD1 or TRBD2 (6 bases each). V dropped 3 bases and J dropped 9 bases, with 18 bases sitting between them. The germline V gene has CDR1 PRHDT and CDR2 FYEKMQ (reference sequence). There are 15 residues in the CDR3. The CDR3 protein is CASSFTQGRFGEQFF. The DNA of the CDR3 is TGTGCCAGCAGCTTTACCCAGGGGAGGTTCGGTGAGCAGTTCTTC.